The 14 T cell receptor beta chains given below trace back to one sample, sequenced in a study of blood T cell repertoires in COVID-19 (dated by TCRdb to 2019 to 2021). To prepare the library, the immunoSEQ multiplex PCR assay was applied. Here the immuneACCESS table is served through TCRdb, limited to in-frame sequences with V and J called. Missing clones are a known gap in these copies; in checked studies unresolved V genes cover under half, and the rest lacks a known reason. Across this sample there are around 130,000 clones, with around nine tenths seen only once. The ten most abundant clones make up 2% to 2.5% of the sample. Sequencing was carried out using peripheral blood. These receptors all stem from a woman aged 50 to 65 with acute or convalescent COVID-19.

This clone was observed a single time. The chain uses TRBV7-2 and TRBJ1-1; 7 nucleotides match TRBD1. V dropped 3 bases and J dropped 6; count of bases not matched to a gene: 4. Germline V gene sequence: CDR1 SGHTA, CDR2 FQGNSA. The CDR3 runs 13 residues. The CDR3 region is CASSFRQGAEAFF. The DNA for the CDR3 is TGTGCCAGCAGCTTTCGGCAGGGGGCTGAAGCTTTCTTT.

The chain combines TRBV18 with TRBJ2-1; 12 bases map to TRBD2. Germline V lookup: CDR1 KGHSH, CDR2 LQKENI. The CDR3 has 15 amino acids. Trimming took 3 bases from V and 5 from J; bases not matched to a gene: 2. This CDR3 reads CASSPLAGGNNEQFF. CDR3 DNA sequence: TGTGCCAGCTCACCCCTAGCGGGAGGGAACAATGAGCAGTTCTTC.

The rearrangement uses TRBV9 and TRBJ2-2; 10 bases fit TRBD2. Trimming took 1 base from V and 5 from J; bases not matched to a gene: 8. Germline assignment: CDR1 SGDLS and CDR2 YYNGEE. The CDR3 has 17 amino acids. The CDR3 protein is CASSVRSSGGWTGELFF. The CDR3 DNA follows: TGTGCCAGCAGCGTACGGAGTAGCGGGGGGTGGACCGGGGAGCTGTTTTTT.

This rearrangement joins TRBV7-2 to TRBJ2-5; possibly TRBD2 for D (5 bases). Germline V CDR1 and CDR2: SGHTA, FQGNSA. V was cut by 7 bases and J by 2 bases, with 20 bases left in between. This CDR3 spans 16 amino acids. This chain's CDR3 is CASTPLAAWRQETQYF. The CDR3 nucleotides are TGTGCCAGCACCCCCCTCGCAGCCTGGAGGCAAGAGACCCAGTACTTC.

V usage is TRBV11-2 and J usage is TRBJ1-2; weak D call: TRBD1 (5 bases). The V gene lost 5 bases and the J gene lost 6 bases, with 16 bases spanning the gap. This CDR3 spans 14 amino acids. Germline lookup yields CDR1 SGHAT and CDR2 FQNNGV. DNA for the CDR3: TGTGCCAGCAGCCAAGGGAGGCAGGGTGATGGCTACACCTTC. Translated, it gives CASSQGRQGDGYTF.

The chain recombines TRBV29-1 with TRBJ2-5; 10 bases align to TRBD2. Losses at the gene ends were 6 bases for V and 4 bases for J; bases not matched to a gene: 14. The CDR3 sequence is 16 residues long. Germline V gives CDR1 SQVTM, CDR2 ANQGSEA. CDR3 in amino acids: CSVHVGASGGRETQYF. The CDR3 DNA reads as TGCAGCGTCCACGTGGGGGCTAGCGGGGGCCGAGAGACCCAGTACTTC.

The rearrangement uses TRBV6-6 and TRBJ2-7, with 11 bases fitting TRBD2. Germline V CDR1 and CDR2: MNHNY, SVGAGI (reference sequence). Germline trimming cut 7 bases from V and 5 bases from J; bases unmatched to any gene: 7. This CDR3 has 14 amino acids. CDR3 coding DNA: TGTGCCAGCAAATTACTAGCGGGAGAGGACGAGCAGTACTTC. As protein: CASKLLAGEDEQYF.

The chain is built from TRBV7-9 and TRBJ2-7, with D perhaps TRBD1 (7 bases). Between the trimmed V and J ends, which lost 4 bases and 2 bases, there was a span of 12 bases. The CDR3 has 14 residues. Germline CDR1 is SEHNR and CDR2 is FQNEAQ (reference sequence). CDR3 sequence reads: CASSSQGGAYEQYF. The CDR3, as DNA: TGTGCCAGCAGCTCCCAGGGGGGTGCCTACGAGCAGTACTTC. Full variable domain (missing parts from reference TRBV7-9 and TRBJ2-7): DTGVSQNPRHKITKRGQNVTFRCDPISEHNRLYWYRQTLGQGPEFLTYFQNEAQLEKSRLLSDRFSAERPKGSFSTLEIQRTEQGDSAMYLCASSSQGGAYEQYFGPGTRLTVT.

This clone was recorded a few times. This chain's CDR3 is CAWRPGGREEAFF. DNA for the CDR3: TGTGCCTGGAGGCCGGGAGGGAGGGAAGAAGCTTTCTTT. The rearrangement links TRBV30 to TRBJ1-1; D is undetermined. The CDR3 contains 13 residues. Trimming left V 3 bases short and J 8 bases short, with 16 bases between. Germline loops: CDR1 GTSNPN, CDR2 SVGIG (reference sequence).

The chain has TRBV6-5 and TRBJ1-4; D remains unclear. This CDR3 has 16 residues. V lost 2 bases and J 0 bases, leaving 10 bases between the germline ends. Looked up from germline, CDR1 is MNHEY and CDR2 is SVGAGI. The CDR3 DNA reads TGTGCCAGCAGTTACCGGGGAGCCGCAACTAATGAAAAACTGTTTTTT. Translating gives CASSYRGAATNEKLFF.

This chain links TRBV19 with TRBJ2-7; tentatively, D is TRBD2 (7 bases). The CDR3 length is 15 residues. V was cut by 7 bases and J by 4 bases, with 20 bases left in between. CDR1 is LNHDA, CDR2 SQIVND, per germline (reference sequence). For the CDR3, the DNA is TGTGCCAGTACCCCCGCGGGCGGGGGCCGTTACGAGCAGTACTTC. As protein: CASTPAGGGRYEQYF.

The chain is built from TRBV30 and TRBJ2-5; TRBD1 matches 10 bases. V lost 3 bases and J lost 5; bases outside the gene matches: 6. This CDR3 comprises 14 residues. The V gene's germline CDR1 is GTSNPN and CDR2 SVGIG (reference sequence). This chain's CDR3 is CAWSSGQGRETQYF. The CDR3, as DNA: TGTGCCTGGAGCTCGGGACAGGGGCGGGAGACCCAGTACTTC.

V usage is TRBV6-5 and J usage is TRBJ2-7; 7 bases are shared with TRBD1. The V and J ends lost 6 bases and 6 bases, in that order; junction bases with no gene match: 8. The CDR3 is 13 amino acids. Germline CDR1 and CDR2: MNHEY and SVGAGI. CDR3 nucleotide sequence: TGTGCCAGCAGCAGAGACAGGGCTGGCGAGCAGTACTTC. It yields the protein CASSRDRAGEQYF.

The chain combines TRBV5-4 with TRBJ1-1; D not certain. Germline lookup yields CDR1 SGHNT and CDR2 YYREEE (reference sequence). This CDR3 is 14 amino acids long. V was clipped by 0 bases and J by 5 bases, with 11 bases between them. CDR3 loop: CASSLGGVRTEAFF. Here the CDR3 DNA reads TGTGCCAGCAGCTTGGGGGGAGTGAGGACTGAAGCTTTCTTT.